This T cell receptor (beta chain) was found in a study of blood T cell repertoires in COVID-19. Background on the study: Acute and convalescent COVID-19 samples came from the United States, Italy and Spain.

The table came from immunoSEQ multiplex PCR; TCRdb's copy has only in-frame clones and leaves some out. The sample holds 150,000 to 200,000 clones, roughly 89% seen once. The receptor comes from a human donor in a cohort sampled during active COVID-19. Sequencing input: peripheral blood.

As DNA, the CDR3 is TGTGCCAGCAGTGAGAGGGGGTTGGGGCATAGGATGAACACTGAAGCTTTCTTT. It is translated as CASSERGLGHRMNTEAFF. This chain uses TRBV6-1 with TRBJ1-1; TRBD1 is a possible D gene (6 bases). The germline CDR1 and CDR2 sequences are MNHNS and SASEGT. The CDR3 runs 18 residues. Between the trimmed V and J ends, which lost 3 bases and 0 bases, there was a span of 20 bases.